The 19 T cell receptor beta chains below were found in one sample sequenced in a study of a mutant IDH1 vaccine in newly diagnosed glioma (TCRdb year 2021). Their antigens remain unidentified. The library was prepared using the immunoSEQ multiplex PCR assay. TCRdb provides this immuneACCESS table in a form limited to in-frame rearrangements. Some clones are lacking; in checked studies, under half of them reflect an unresolved V gene, and why the rest are absent is not known. This sample holds approximately 81,000 clones; 85% were observed only once. 2% to 2.5% of the sample is taken by the ten largest. What the time point label conveys for this sample: week 23, last vaccination. Each vaccine dose, consisting of 300 ug of a 20-mer mutant IDH1 peptide in Montanide, was administered subcutaneously with topical imiquimod. Source: PBMCs, taken from a glioma patient whose treatment included an IDH1 peptide vaccine. The receptor set was obtained from a man aged 25 to 45 with glioma. Some clones in this sample may be carry-over from other donors' samples.

The chain carries TRBV6-5 and TRBJ1-1; 9 bases match TRBD1. Germline V gene data show CDR1 as MNHEY and CDR2 as SVGAGI. This CDR3 region has 15 residues. V was pared by 4 bases and J by 1 base, with 4 bases of the junction left unmatched. The CDR3, as DNA: TGTGCCAGCAGTTTCCTGGGACAGGGGAACACTGAAGCTTTCTTT. Its protein product is CASSFLGQGNTEAFF.

V is TRBV7-2 and J is TRBJ1-2; the D gene is possibly TRBD1 (6 bases). V dropped 6 bases and J dropped 7 bases, with 18 bases sitting between them. This CDR3 is 14 amino acids long. Germline-derived CDR1 and CDR2 are SGHTA and FQGNSA. In DNA, the CDR3 is TGTGCCAGCAGGGAAAGGAGGGGGGGTTCTGGCTACACCTTC. This encodes CASRERRGGSGYTF.

This chain's CDR3 is CASSLRAGSDQPQHF. The CDR3 DNA follows: TGCGCCAGCAGCCTCCGGGCGGGATCGGATCAGCCCCAGCATTTT. The rearrangement joins TRBV5-1 to TRBJ1-5; no firm D call. V lost 4 bases, J lost 5 bases, and 16 bases lay in between. This CDR3 comprises 15 residues. The germline V gene has CDR1 SGHRS and CDR2 YFSETQ.

This clone has only a few counts. J is TRBJ1-1 and V is TRBV7-9; D may be TRBD1 (6 bases). The CDR3 extends over 14 amino acids. V lost 6 bases and J lost 1, with 12 bases in between. The germline gives CDR1 SEHNR, CDR2 FQNEAQ (reference sequence). CDR3 sequence (DNA): TGTGCCAGCAGTTACGGGGGCGCGAACACTGAAGCTTTCTTT. It is translated as CASSYGGANTEAFF. Together with reference TRBV7-9 and TRBJ1-1, the CDR3 gives the full variable domain: DTGVSQNPRHKITKRGQNVTFRCDPISEHNRLYWYRQTLGQGPEFLTYFQNEAQLEKSRLLSDRFSAERPKGSFSTLEIQRTEQGDSAMYLCASSYGGANTEAFFGQGTRLTVV.

This clone showed up just a few times. The V call is TRBV9, the J call TRBJ1-6; D is perhaps TRBD1 (5 bases). Germline lookup yields CDR1 SGDLS and CDR2 YYNGEE. V lost 5 bases to trimming and J lost 14 bases, with 14 bases between them. The CDR3 has 12 residues. The CDR3, as DNA: TGTGCCAGCAGGGGCAGGGACTGGGCCCTCCACTTT. It encodes CASRGRDWALHF. The whole variable domain, filled in from reference TRBV9 and TRBJ1-6, reads DSGVTQTPKHLITATGQRVTLRCSPRSGDLSVYWYQQSLDQGLQFLIQYYNGEERAKGNILERFSAQQFPDLHSELNLSSLELGDSALYFCASRGRDWALHFGNGTRLTVT.

This clone was observed a few times. V usage is TRBV6-1 and J usage is TRBJ1-2; 9 bases align to TRBD1. Germline CDR1 reads MNHNS; CDR2 reads SASEGT. Trimming removed 1 base from V and 6 bases from J; junction bases left unmatched: 3. The CDR3 spans 14 residues. This CDR3 is CASSEVQGANGYTF. The CDR3 DNA reads as TGTGCCAGCAGTGAAGTACAGGGGGCAAATGGCTACACCTTC.

The J gene is TRBJ2-1, the V gene TRBV6-1; either TRBD1 or TRBD2 may supply D (5 bases each). Trimming shortened V by 8 bases and J by 8 bases, and 16 bases separated the two germline ends. Germline loops: CDR1 MNHNS, CDR2 SASEGT. This CDR3 comprises 13 residues. The CDR3 DNA reads as TGTGCCAGCGGGAGCAGGGTGGTCGATGAGCAGTTCTTC. The encoded protein is CASGSRVVDEQFF.

The DNA of the CDR3 is TGTGCCAGCTCAGCTCAAGACAGGGCCCACTATGGCTACACCTTC. It specifies CASSAQDRAHYGYTF. The chain has TRBV18 and TRBJ1-2; 7 bases are shared with TRBD1. The germline V gene encodes CDR1 KGHSH and CDR2 LQKENI. Trimming removed 5 bases from V and 3 bases from J; junction bases left unmatched: 9. The CDR3 consists of 15 residues.

This chain connects TRBV2 to TRBJ1-6, with 9 bases lining up with TRBD1. Germline V gene lookup returns CDR1 SNHLY and CDR2 FYNNEI. Trimming took 5 bases from V and 8 from J; bases not matched to a gene: 4. The CDR3 sequence is 14 residues long. Written as DNA, the CDR3 is TGTGCCAGCAGTTCCGGGACAGGGTATTCACCCCTCCACTTT. Amino acids: CASSSGTGYSPLHF.

The chain employs TRBV19 and TRBJ2-1; 8 bases are shared with TRBD2. The V and J ends lost 5 bases and 3 bases, in that order; junction bases with no gene match: 9. The CDR3 sequence is 16 residues long. CDR1 and CDR2 (germline): LNHDA, SQIVND (reference sequence). In DNA, the CDR3 is TGTGCCAGTAGTCTTCGGGCGGGGGGCAGCTACAATGAGCAGTTCTTC. It yields the protein CASSLRAGGSYNEQFF.

This chain connects TRBV4-1 to TRBJ2-3; TRBD2 matches 7 bases. This CDR3 has 17 amino acids. Germline values: CDR1 MGHRA, CDR2 YSYEKL. The trim removed 0 bases at V and 3 bases at J, leaving 9 bases unmatched. CDR3 residues: CASSQEGTGGLTDTQYF. The CDR3, as DNA: TGCGCCAGCAGCCAAGAGGGTACGGGAGGCCTGACAGATACGCAGTATTTT.

The rearrangement links TRBV7-6 to TRBJ2-7; the D gene is possibly TRBD2 (6 bases). Germline CDR1 SGHVS, CDR2 FNYEAQ. Trimming left V 4 bases short and J 3 bases short, with 19 bases between. CDR3 length: 16 residues. The CDR3: CASSSPTAGPNYEQYF. In nucleotides, the CDR3 is TGTGCCAGCAGCTCCCCCACGGCGGGACCGAACTACGAGCAGTACTTC.

V and J are TRBV7-9 and TRBJ1-1; the D is unclear. The germline V and J ends were trimmed by 3 bases and 3 bases, with 11 bases remaining between them. CDR1 SEHNR and CDR2 FQNEAQ come from the germline V gene (reference sequence). There are 14 residues in the CDR3. CDR3 nucleotide sequence: TGTGCCAGCAGCTTGGGCGACATTTACACTGAAGCTTTCTTT. This sequence encodes CASSLGDIYTEAFF.

This clone came up a few times. The gene calls are TRBV6-5 and TRBJ1-1; TRBD1 matches at 7 bases. Germline V lookup: CDR1 MNHEY, CDR2 SVGAGI. Trimming cost V 1 base and J 1 base; bases outside gene matches: 3. The CDR3 consists of 15 residues. The CDR3 is CASSYLRQGNTEAFF. The CDR3, as DNA: TGTGCCAGCAGTTACTTGAGACAGGGGAACACTGAAGCTTTCTTT.

This clone appeared a few times. This chain connects TRBV2 to TRBJ1-1, with D unclear. This CDR3 contains 11 residues. The germline gives CDR1 SNHLY, CDR2 FYNNEI. Trimming stripped 4 bases from V and 5 bases from J, with 5 bases between. CDR3 residues: CASSVWTEAFF. In DNA form, the CDR3 reads TGTGCCAGCAGTGTCTGGACTGAAGCTTTCTTT.

This chain uses TRBV28 with TRBJ2-3, with TRBD2 matching over 8 bases. The CDR3 contains 17 residues. V lost 3 bases, J lost 0 bases, and 8 bases stayed unmatched. Germline CDR1 MDHEN, CDR2 SYDVKM. CDR3: CASSFREGHLSTDTQYF. The CDR3 nucleotides are TGTGCCAGCAGTTTCCGGGAGGGACATCTTAGCACAGATACGCAGTATTTT.

The chain joins TRBV29-1 to TRBJ2-7; 10 bases are a match to TRBD2. Germline loops: CDR1 SQVTM, CDR2 ANQGSEA. The V segment lost 4 bases and the J segment 0 bases; nucleotides outside the gene matches: 15. The CDR3 has 18 residues. The DNA of the CDR3 is TGCAGCGTTGCTAGGGCGGTAGCGGGAGGCCTGAGCTCCTACGAGCAGTACTTC. It is translated as CSVARAVAGGLSSYEQYF.

The V call is TRBV5-1, the J call TRBJ2-5; D is uncertain. Trimming removed 4 bases from V and 2 bases from J, with 9 bases in between. The CDR3 totals 13 residues. CDR1 SGHRS and CDR2 YFSETQ come from the germline V gene. This CDR3 reads CASSLASQETQYF. Here the CDR3 DNA reads TGCGCCAGCAGCCTGGCCAGTCAAGAGACCCAGTACTTC.

This chain links TRBV5-1 with TRBJ2-7, with a possible D match to TRBD1 (6 bases). Germline V gene sequence: CDR1 SGHRS, CDR2 YFSETQ. The germline V and J ends were trimmed by 3 bases and 2 bases, with 9 bases remaining between them. CDR3 length: 13 amino acids. As DNA, the CDR3 is TGCGCCAGCAGCTGGGGACAAGCCTACGAGCAGTACTTC. It encodes CASSWGQAYEQYF.